This TCR beta chain was obtained from a study of T cells in tuberculosis. Study-level findings and limits: Active tuberculosis alpha repertoires lay closer to GMM-specific TCRs than controls'. Using the GMM-specific repertoire gave more than 85% accuracy versus about 64% with motifs.

A word on this clone: Its antigen is not known.

The CDR3 sequence is 14 residues long. V lost 3 bases to trimming and J lost 2 bases, with 11 bases between them. From germline, CDR1 is KGHSH and CDR2 LQKENI. Sequenced by immunoSEQ multiplex PCR; TCRdb stores in-frame clones only, minus some. The table has roughly 30,000 clones, 80% to 95% seen once. Unsorted cryopreserved PBMC were sequenced, averaging about 93,000 T cells per clinical donor. What was sequenced was PBMCs. J is TRBJ2-7 and V is TRBV18; the D gene is possibly TRBD1 (6 bases). This clonotype was obtained from a donor aged 10-29 years with latent tuberculosis or without tuberculosis infection. In DNA form, the CDR3 reads TGTGCCAGCTCACCGGACAGACAAACCTACGAGCAGTACTTC. Translating gives CASSPDRQTYEQYF.